This TCR beta chain originates from a study of blood T cell repertoires in COVID-19. About the research overall: Samples representing acute and convalescent COVID-19 were sourced from the United States, Italy and Spain. PBMCs, B-cell-depleted T cells, or T cells provided the cDNA or gDNA that made up the material.

Authors' methods: Estimation of nucleated cell counts relied on the amplification of reference gene primers. Assay used: immunoSEQ multiplex PCR; TCRdb lists only in-frame clones, some missing. V and J calls and clone size are copied from that table; D and trimming were computed from the DNA. The sample gives about 140,000 clones, about 91% of which show up once; 1.5% is in the top ten. Sequencing was carried out using peripheral blood. This clonotype was obtained from an older woman with acute or convalescent COVID-19.

The CDR3 protein is CASSLVGTGRSEQYF. DNA of the CDR3: TGTGCCAGCAGCTTAGTTGGGACAGGGAGGAGCGAGCAGTACTTC. The rearrangement links TRBV7-2 to TRBJ2-7; 9 bases are shared with TRBD1. Germline V CDR1 and CDR2: SGHTA, FQGNSA. This CDR3 has 15 residues. Unmatched junction bases numbered 7, after V lost 1 base and J lost 6 bases.